The subject of this entry is one T cell receptor beta chain. The sort gate was single viable CD3+CD4+CD8-CD45RO+ cells for memory CD4+ T cells. The data were taken from a study of memory CD4+ T cells and cytomegalovirus serostatus. CDR1 and CDR2 (germline): MNHEY, SVGAGI. V lost 2 bases, J lost 0 bases, and 8 bases lay in between. This CDR3 region has 16 residues. The table came from immunoSEQ multiplex PCR; TCRdb's copy has only in-frame clones and leaves some out. The repertoire has tens of thousands of clones, approximately 86% of them found once; the top ten carry approximately 0.5%. Sequenced sample: memory CD4+ T cells from blood. The chain combines TRBV6-5 with TRBJ1-6; D unclear. The clonotype was recovered from an adult in good health and CMV-seronegative. Some clones in this sample may be carry-over from other donors' samples. The CDR3 DNA reads TGTGCCAGCAGTTACAAGGCTAGCTCCTATAATTCACCCCTCCACTTT. It translates to CASSYKASSYNSPLHF.